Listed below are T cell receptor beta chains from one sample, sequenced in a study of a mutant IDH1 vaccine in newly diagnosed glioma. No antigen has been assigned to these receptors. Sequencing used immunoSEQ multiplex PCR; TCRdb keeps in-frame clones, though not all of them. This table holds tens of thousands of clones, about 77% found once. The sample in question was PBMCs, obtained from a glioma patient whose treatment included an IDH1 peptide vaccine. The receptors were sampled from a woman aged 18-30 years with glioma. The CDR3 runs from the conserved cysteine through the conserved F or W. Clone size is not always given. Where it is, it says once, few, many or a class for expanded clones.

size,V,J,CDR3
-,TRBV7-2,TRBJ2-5,CASSLASGGWETQYF
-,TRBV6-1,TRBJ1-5,CASSEQGNQPQHF
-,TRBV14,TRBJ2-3,CASSIISTDTQYF
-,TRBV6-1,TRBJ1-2,CASSEGGHRSYGYTF
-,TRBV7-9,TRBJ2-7,CASSVRGQGPHYEQYF
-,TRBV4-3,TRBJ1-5,CASSQDGSPRGTQHF
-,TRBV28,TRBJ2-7,CASSLVRGNKQYF
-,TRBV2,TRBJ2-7,CASSEGQMYEQYF
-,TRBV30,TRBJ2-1,CACPAGSSYNEQFF
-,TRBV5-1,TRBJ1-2,CASSPDGVVIGGYTF
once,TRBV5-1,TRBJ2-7,CASSFGGEGYEQYF
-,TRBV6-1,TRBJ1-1,CASSDPRGRATEAFF
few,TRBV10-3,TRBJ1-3,CAAEGGSTGNTIYF
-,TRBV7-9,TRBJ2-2,CASSPRRLAGDSNTGELFF
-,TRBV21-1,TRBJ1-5,CASSKSRNRLNQPQHF
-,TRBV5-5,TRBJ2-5,CASSLAGTQETQYF
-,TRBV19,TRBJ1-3,CASSRGTRSGNTIYF
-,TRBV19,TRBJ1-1,CASSATGSTEAFF
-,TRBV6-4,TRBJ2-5,CASSALPGSQETQYF
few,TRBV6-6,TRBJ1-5,CASRSTGGVQPQHF
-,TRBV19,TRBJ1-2,CASSLKTPRSYTF
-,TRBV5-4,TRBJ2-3,CASSRGTSGRANTDTQYF
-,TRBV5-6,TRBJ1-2,CASSFGQGALGYTF
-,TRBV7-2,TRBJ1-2,CASSLVEGSYYGYTF
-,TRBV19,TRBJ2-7,CASSQIAGRGVGEQYF
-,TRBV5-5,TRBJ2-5,CASSLESYQETQYF
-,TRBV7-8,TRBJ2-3,CASSKTGVYLDTQYF
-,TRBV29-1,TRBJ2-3,CSVEAGWASYTDTQYF
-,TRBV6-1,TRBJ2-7,CASAGHHFSYEQYF
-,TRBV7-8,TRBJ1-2,CASSRTEISNYGYTF
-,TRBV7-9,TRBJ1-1,CASSLELEAFF
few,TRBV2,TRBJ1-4,CASKGVREKLFF
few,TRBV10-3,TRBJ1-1,CAISARSGSEAFF
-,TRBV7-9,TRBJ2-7,CASSRPGQGYEQYF
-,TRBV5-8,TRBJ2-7,CASTPRARYEQYF
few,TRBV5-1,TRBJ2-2,CASRLRTGEEELFF
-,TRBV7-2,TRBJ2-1,CASRGLAGATSSYNEQFF
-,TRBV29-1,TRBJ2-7,CSVRAGDYYEQYF
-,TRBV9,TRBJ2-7,CASSVEGGRYEQYF
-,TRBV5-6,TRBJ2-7,CASRFGTGGVDEQYF
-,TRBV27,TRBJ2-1,CASSFGQYNEQFF
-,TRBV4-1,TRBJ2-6,CASSPLTDSSGANVLTF
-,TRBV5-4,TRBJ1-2,CASSSRDNYGYTF